Below, one T cell receptor (beta chain) is given with its context. The same CDR3 arises from other DNA sequences in this sample as well. This specimen belongs to a study of blood T cell repertoires in COVID-19. At the level of the study: T cells, B-cell-depleted T cells, or PBMCs provided the cDNA or gDNA that served as material.

Authors' methods: Nucleated cell counts were estimated from reference gene primer amplification. Measured with immunoSEQ multiplex PCR; TCRdb has only the in-frame clones, and not every one. That table supplies the V and J calls and clone size; D and trimming were determined from the DNA. The table has roughly 290,000 clones, about 80% seen once. The V gene lost 1 base and the J gene lost 0 bases, with 8 bases spanning the gap. CDR3 size: 14 residues. Germline CDR1 reads SGHRS; CDR2 reads YFSETQ. The V call is TRBV5-1, the J call TRBJ2-7; D call uncertain. Source material: peripheral blood. The clonotype was recovered from a person aged 65 to 85 with COVID-19, enrolled during active disease. The CDR3 DNA reads TGCGCCAGCAGCTTGAGTGGCAGCTCCTACGAGCAGTACTTC. Protein: CASSLSGSSYEQYF.